This T cell receptor (beta chain) was identified in a study of a mutant IDH1 vaccine in newly diagnosed glioma (dated by TCRdb to about 2021). Broadly, across the study: Vaccination started 4-6 weeks after radiotherapy alone, or was given together with temozolomide cycles in the groups whose treatment included chemotherapy. Of the approximately 35 treated patients, around 62% were male and 37.5% were female, and a mean age of roughly 40 years was recorded. Before enrollment, most patients had been given radiochemotherapy with temozolomide as standard therapy, while the rest had received either radiotherapy alone or temozolomide alone. The week-35 safety follow-up was designated visit V12, and the week-47 end of study was designated visit V13. Peripheral blood was collected at six visits: V03 (baseline), V05, V07, V10, V12 and V13. For exploratory analyses, longitudinal TCRB deep sequencing was carried out in around 26 treated patients wherever samples were available.

The sample's time point label is to be understood as: week 35, safety follow-up. A 20-mer mutant IDH1 peptide at 300 micrograms in Montanide made up each vaccine dose, which was injected subcutaneously together with topical imiquimod. Eight vaccinations were administered to patients in weeks 1, 3, 5, 7, 11, 15, 19 and 23, corresponding to visits V03 through V10. Newly diagnosed WHO grade 3 or 4 IDH1-mutant astrocytomas showing loss of nuclear ATRX were present in the donors. The samples were drawn from NOA16, a multicentre, single-arm, open-label phase I trial in Germany that tested a mutant IDH1 peptide vaccine in humans for the first time. Genomic DNA for TCRB sequencing was extracted from EDTA blood using the DNeasy Blood and Tissue Kit. Overall results and qualifications from the work: Vaccine-induced immune responses across multiple MHC alleles were detected in 85% to 95% of patients. Pseudoprogression appeared unrelated to alterations in the top peripheral T cell clonotypes detected by TCRB sequencing. Selection of PBMC samples for TCRB deep sequencing was based on availability. It was noted by the authors that analyses of patient blood samples could not be reproduced owing to sample limitations.

With respect to this clone: Its antigen is currently not known. Qualities for individual bases were not recorded, and no much larger clone is one base off.

The receptor library was made with the immunoSEQ multiplex PCR assay. Rearranged TCR beta chain sequences were amplified with the hsTCRB Kit following the manufacturer's protocol. TCRB libraries were sequenced on an Illumina MiSeq. As for the authors' bioinformatics: The kit vendor's proprietary platform handled demultiplexing, trimming and gene mapping. TCRdb holds this immuneACCESS table with in-frame rearrangements only. Some clones are missing; in checked studies, unresolved V genes explain under half, and the rest has no known cause. From that table come the V and J calls and clone size; the DNA was used to work out D and trimming. Across this sample there are 45,000 to 60,000 clones, with 88% seen only once. Around 5.4% of the sample lies in the top ten. The sample consisted of PBMCs, taken from a glioma patient whose treatment included an IDH1 peptide vaccine. This receptor was identified in a woman between 40 and 50 years old with glioma.

The DNA sequence is as follows: TGTGCCAGCAGTGTCCCGGGACTACGCACAGATACGCAGTATTTT. This translates into CASSVPGLRTDTQYF. The rearrangement joined TRBV27 to TRBJ2-3; TRBD2 matches 7 bases in the middle. Clipping removes 5 bases from V and 1 base from J, with 6 as the unmatched junction base count. Including cysteine and phenylalanine, the CDR3 has 15 amino acids. Just the 45-base CDR3 DNA is kept, in frame starting at base 1. In the germline V gene (reference sequence), CDR1 corresponds to MNHEY and CDR2 to SMNVEV.